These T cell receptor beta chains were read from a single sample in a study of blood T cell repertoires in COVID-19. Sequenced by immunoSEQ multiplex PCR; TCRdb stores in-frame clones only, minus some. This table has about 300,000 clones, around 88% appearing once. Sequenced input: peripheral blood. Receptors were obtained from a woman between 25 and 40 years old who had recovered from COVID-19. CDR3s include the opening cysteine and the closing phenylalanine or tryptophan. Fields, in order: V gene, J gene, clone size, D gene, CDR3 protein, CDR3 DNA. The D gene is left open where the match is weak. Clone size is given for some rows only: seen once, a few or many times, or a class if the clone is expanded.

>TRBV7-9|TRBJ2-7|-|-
CASSSPQNEQYF
TGTGCCAGCAGCTCACCCCAGAACGAGCAGTACTTC
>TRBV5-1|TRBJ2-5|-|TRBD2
CASSLGLDLAGIEETQYF
TGCGCCAGCAGCTTGGGGCTGGATCTAGCGGGGATTGAAGAGACCCAGTACTTC
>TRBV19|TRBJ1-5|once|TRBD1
CASSSGQGYNQPQHF
TGTGCCAGTAGTTCGGGACAGGGGTACAATCAGCCCCAGCATTTT
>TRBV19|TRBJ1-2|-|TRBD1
CASSFQGDGYTF
TGTGCCAGTAGCTTCCAGGGGGATGGCTACACCTTC
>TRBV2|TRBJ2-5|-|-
CASMHLVEETQYF
TGTGCCAGCATGCACCTAGTCGAAGAGACCCAGTACTTC
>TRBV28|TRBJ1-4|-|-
CASSLSAGLNEKLFF
TGTGCCAGCAGTTTGTCGGCAGGGCTTAATGAAAAACTGTTTTTT
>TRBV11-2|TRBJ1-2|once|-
CASSLVQSGYTF
TGTGCCAGCAGCTTAGTACAGTCTGGCTACACCTTC
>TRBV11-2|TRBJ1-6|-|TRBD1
CATSGGNSPLHF
TGTGCCACCTCAGGGGGTAATTCACCCCTCCACTTT
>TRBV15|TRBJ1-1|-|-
CATSRGGPYTEAFF
TGTGCCACCAGCAGGGGGGGGCCGTACACTGAAGCTTTCTTT
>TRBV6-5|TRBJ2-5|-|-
CASSPPNRKGGTQYF
TGTGCCAGCAGTCCCCCAAACAGGAAAGGTGGGACCCAGTACTTC
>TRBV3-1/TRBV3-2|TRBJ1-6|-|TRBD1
CASRTLGTGENSPLHF
TGTGCCAGCAGGACCCTCGGGACAGGGGAAAATTCACCCCTCCACTTT
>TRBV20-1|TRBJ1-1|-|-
CSASIRQADTEAFF
TGCAGTGCTAGTATACGCCAAGCGGACACTGAAGCTTTCTTT
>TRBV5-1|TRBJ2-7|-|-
CASKGGTASYEQYF
TGCGCCAGCAAGGGGGGGACGGCATCCTACGAGCAGTACTTC
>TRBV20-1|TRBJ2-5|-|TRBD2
CSASEEPGLAETQYF
TGCAGTGCTAGTGAAGAACCGGGACTAGCGGAGACCCAGTACTTC
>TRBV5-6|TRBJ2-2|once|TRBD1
CASSQFRQGSTGELFF
TGTGCCAGCAGCCAATTTCGACAGGGGAGCACCGGGGAGCTGTTTTTT
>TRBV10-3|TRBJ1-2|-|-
CATVGGGRYYGYTF
TGTGCCACCGTCGGGGGAGGCCGTTACTATGGCTACACCTTC
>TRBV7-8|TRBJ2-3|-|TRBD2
CASSLFSSAGSHPDTQYF
TGTGCCAGCAGCTTATTCTCTTCAGCGGGGTCCCACCCAGATACGCAGTATTTT
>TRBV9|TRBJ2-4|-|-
CASSVSGENIQYF
TGTGCCAGCAGCGTATCAGGGGAAAACATTCAGTACTTC
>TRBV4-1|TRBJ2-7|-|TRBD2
CASSQDRLAGPYEQYF
TGCGCCAGCAGCCAAGACCGGCTAGCGGGCCCCTACGAGCAGTACTTC
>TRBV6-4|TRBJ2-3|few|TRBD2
CASSETAGGSDTQYF
TGTGCCAGCAGTGAAACAGCGGGGGGATCAGATACGCAGTATTTT
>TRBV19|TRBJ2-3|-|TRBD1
CASNPGTGDSSTQYF
TGTGCCAGTAACCCCGGGACAGGGGATTCTTCTACGCAGTATTTT
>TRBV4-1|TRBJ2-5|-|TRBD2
CASSQEPGLASMETQYF
TGCGCCAGCAGCCAGGAACCGGGACTAGCGTCTATGGAGACCCAGTACTTC
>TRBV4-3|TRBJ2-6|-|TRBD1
CASSADRANSGANVLTF
TGCGCCAGCAGCGCCGACAGGGCCAACTCTGGGGCCAACGTCCTGACTTTC
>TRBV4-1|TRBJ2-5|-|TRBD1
CASSQEAVRGQETQYF
TGCGCCAGCAGCCAAGAAGCGGTCAGGGGGCAGGAGACCCAGTACTTC
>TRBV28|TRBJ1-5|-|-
CASSLWEQASNQPQHF
TGTGCCAGCAGTTTATGGGAACAGGCTAGCAATCAGCCCCAGCATTTT
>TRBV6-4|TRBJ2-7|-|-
CASSEGDTYEQYF
TGTGCCAGCAGTGAGGGGGACACCTACGAGCAGTACTTC
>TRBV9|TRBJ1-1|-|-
CASSAVWNTEAFF
TGTGCCAGCTCAGCGGTGTGGAACACTGAAGCTTTCTTT
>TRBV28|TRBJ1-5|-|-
CASSLYSGTSNQPQHF
TGTGCCAGCAGTTTATATTCCGGGACAAGCAATCAGCCCCAGCATTTT
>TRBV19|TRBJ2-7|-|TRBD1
CASSMLGQVYEQYF
TGTGCCAGTAGTATGCTGGGACAGGTCTACGAGCAGTACTTC